What follows are 17 T cell receptor beta chains derived from one specimen sequenced in a study of spatial heterogeneity in lung cancer. Each CDR3 protein gets one entry after TCRdb re-called the 5' RACE reads with MiXCR. The profile shows roughly 48,000 distinct CDR3 sequences, under 6% of them singletons. Noted time point: sample taken at primary tumor resection. The specimen comprised PBMCs, sampled at surgery. All receptors come from a male donor with early-stage non-small cell lung cancer.

This clonotype was counted many times. This rearrangement joins TRBV5-6 to TRBJ2-3, with TRBD2 matching 10 bases. The V gene's germline CDR1 is SGHDT and CDR2 YYEEEE. V trimming: 3 bases; J trimming: 0 bases; junction bases outside the gene matches: 7. This CDR3 comprises 17 residues. The CDR3 here is CASSSSRTSGSTDTQYF. In DNA form, the CDR3 reads TGTGCCAGCAGCTCATCCAGGACTAGCGGTAGCACAGATACGCAGTATTTT.

This clonotype was found many times. The CDR3 bases are TGTGCCAGTACCAGTGGGCAAGTGAACACTGAAGCTTTCTTT. Translated: CASTSGQVNTEAFF. V gene TRBV19 combines with J gene TRBJ1-1; no clear D gene. CDR1 is LNHDA, CDR2 SQIVND, per germline (reference sequence). The CDR3 spans 14 residues. V was clipped by 7 bases and J by 0 bases, with 12 bases between them. Supplemented by reference TRBV19 and TRBJ1-1, the full variable domain reads DGGITQSPKYLFRKEGQNVTLSCEQNLNHDAMYWYRQDPGQGLRLIYYSQIVNDFQKGDIAEGYSVSREKKESFPLTVTSAQKNPTAFYLCASTSGQVNTEAFFGQGTRLTVV.

This clonotype was counted at least ten times. The V call is TRBV7-2, the J call TRBJ2-1; TRBD1 or TRBD2 may be the D gene (5 bases each). Between the trimmed V and J ends, which lost 6 bases and 6 bases, there was a span of 15 bases. The CDR3 is 14 amino acids. Germline lookup yields CDR1 SGHTA and CDR2 FQGNSA. The chain's CDR3 is CASSRGVTGNEQFF. CDR3 nucleotides: TGTGCCAGCAGTCGAGGGGTGACGGGCAATGAGCAGTTCTTC.

This clonotype was picked up many times. The chain uses TRBV20-1 and TRBJ2-3, with TRBD2 identical over 13 bases. Per the germline V gene, CDR1 is DFQATT and CDR2 is SNEGSKA (reference sequence). This CDR3 contains 16 residues. V shed 1 base and J 4 bases; nucleotides not matched to a gene: 5. DNA of the CDR3: TGCAGTGCTAGAGGGACTAGCGGGAGCTTTCCAGATACGCAGTATTTT. As protein: CSARGTSGSFPDTQYF.

This clonotype has ten or more counts. The gene calls are TRBV29-1 and TRBJ1-2, with D possibly TRBD1 on 5 matching bases. The CDR3 covers 14 residues. The V gene's germline CDR1 is SQVTM and CDR2 ANQGSEA. V was shortened by 0 bases and J by 2 bases, with 10 bases between the two germline ends. CDR3 loop: CSVEEDTQNYGYTF. CDR3 coding DNA: TGCAGCGTTGAAGAGGACACACAAAACTATGGCTACACCTTC. Supplemented by reference TRBV29-1 and TRBJ1-2, the full variable domain reads SAVISQKPSRDICQRGTSLTIQCQVDSQVTMMFWYRQQPGQSLTLIATANQGSEATYESGFVIDKFPISRPNLTFSTLTVSNMSPEDSSIYLCSVEEDTQNYGYTFGSGTRLTVV.

This clonotype was counted many times. The chain recombines TRBV7-3 with TRBJ2-1; 10 positions agree with TRBD1. J lost 2 bases, V lost 5 bases, and 18 bases had no gene match. Germline assignment: CDR1 SGHTA and CDR2 FQGTGA. The CDR3 totals 20 residues. In nucleotides, the CDR3 is TGTGCCAGCAGCGCCCCCCGGGACAGGGGAGGGGAAGAGGCCTACAATGAGCAGTTCTTC. The encoded protein is CASSAPRDRGGEEAYNEQFF.

At least ten counts were recorded for this clonotype. The V and J genes are TRBV5-1 and TRBJ2-7, with TRBD1 matching over 8 bases. Trimming at V came to 4 bases and at J to 0 bases, leaving 6 bases not matched to a gene. This CDR3 is built from 15 residues. Germline values: CDR1 SGHRS, CDR2 YFSETQ. In nucleotides, the CDR3 is TGCGCCAGCAGCCGGGGACAGGCGATCTCCTACGAGCAGTACTTC. It specifies CASSRGQAISYEQYF.

In regard to this clonotype: A much larger clone differs by one base, so this may be a read error. The chain employs TRBV25-1 and TRBJ2-2; TRBD2 matches at 12 bases. CDR1 and CDR2 from the germline V gene are MGHDK and SYGVNS. This CDR3 region has 16 residues. V gave up 7 bases and J gave up 9 bases; unmatched junction bases: 12. The CDR3 here is CASTETSGRKTRELFF. The CDR3 DNA sequence: TGTGCCAGCACTGAGACTAGCGGGAGAAAAACCAGGGAGCTGTTTTTT. Looking up the rest from reference TRBV25-1 and TRBJ2-2 gives the full variable domain: EADIYQTPRYLVIGTGKKITLECSQTMGHDKMYWYQQDPGMELHLIHYSYGVNSTEKGDLSSESTVSRIRTEHFPLTLESARPSHTSQYLCASTETSGRKTRELFFGEGSRLTVL.

This clonotype has ten or more counts. The CDR3 protein is CASSRDRGDNEQFF. The CDR3 DNA follows: TGCGCCAGCAGCCGGGACAGGGGCGACAATGAGCAGTTCTTC. The chain recombines TRBV5-1 with TRBJ2-1; 10 positions agree with TRBD1. Germline trimming cut 4 bases from V and 5 bases from J; bases unmatched to any gene: 3. This CDR3 is built from 14 residues. Germline loops: CDR1 SGHRS, CDR2 YFSETQ.

This clonotype was observed many times. The rearrangement joins TRBV7-6 to TRBJ2-1; possibly TRBD1 or TRBD2 for D (7 bases each). The CDR3 totals 18 residues. Germline CDR1 and CDR2: SGHVS and FNYEAQ. The germline V and J ends were trimmed by 4 bases and 2 bases, with 21 bases remaining between them. As DNA, the CDR3 is TGTGCCAGCAGCTACCCAGGGGGTACGGGAGGTCCCTACAATGAGCAGTTCTTC. Its translation: CASSYPGGTGGPYNEQFF. The full variable domain, completed using reference TRBV7-6 and TRBJ2-1, is GAGVSQSPRYKVTKRGQDVALRCDPISGHVSLYWYRQALGQGPEFLTYFNYEAQQDKSGLPNDRFSAERPEGSISTLTIQRTEQRDSAMYRCASSYPGGTGGPYNEQFFGPGTRLTVL.

A note on this clonotype: A much bigger clone sits one base away, suggesting this may be a read error. The gene calls are TRBV5-6 and TRBJ2-7; D possibly corresponds to TRBD1 (6 bases). CDR3 length: 14 amino acids. Trimming removed 4 bases from V and 2 bases from J, with 13 bases in between. Germline CDR1 and CDR2: SGHDT and YYEEEE. Written as DNA, the CDR3 is TGTGCCAGCAGCCCCGACAGGACCACCTACGAGCAGTACTTC. Amino acid sequence: CASSPDRTTYEQYF.

This clonotype was seen ten or more times. This chain uses TRBV20-1 with TRBJ2-7, with D hard to call. The germline gives CDR1 DFQATT, CDR2 SNEGSKA (reference sequence). Between the trimmed V and J ends, which lost 3 bases and 0 bases, there was a span of 6 bases. This CDR3 spans 12 amino acids. The CDR3 spells CSARSNSYEQYF. DNA of the CDR3: TGCAGTGCTAGGAGTAACTCCTACGAGCAGTACTTC.

This clonotype was seen repeatedly, ten times or more. J is TRBJ1-5 and V is TRBV28; no firm D call. Germline V CDR1 and CDR2: MDHEN, SYDVKM. The CDR3 has 15 amino acids. The V gene lost 6 bases and the J gene lost 0 bases, with 12 bases spanning the gap. The CDR3 sequence is CASSPPTLSNQPQHF. CDR3 bases: TGTGCCAGCAGCCCGCCGACACTTAGCAATCAGCCCCAGCATTTT.

Worth noting for this clonotype: Since a much larger clone is just one base distant, this may be a read error. The V gene is TRBV5-4, the J gene TRBJ2-7; D is uncertain. The ends were cut back, 4 bases at V and 0 bases at J, with 11 bases in the middle. This CDR3 has 14 residues. Germline values: CDR1 SGHNT, CDR2 YYREEE (reference sequence). DNA for the CDR3: TGTGCCAGCAGCCCTGAGAGAGCCTCCTACGAGCAGTACTTC. Translating gives CASSPERASYEQYF.

A remark on this clonotype: One base away lies a much larger clone, so this may be a sequencing read error. The gene calls are TRBV2 and TRBJ1-6; D gene ambiguous. This CDR3 spans 13 amino acids. The V and J ends lost 7 bases and 5 bases respectively, with 9 bases between them. Germline CDR1 SNHLY, CDR2 FYNNEI. CDR3 sequence (DNA): TGTGCCAGCATAGGGTCGGATAATTCACCCCTCCACTTT. Amino acid sequence: CASIGSDNSPLHF.

This clonotype was seen only a few times. This chain connects TRBV6-5 to TRBJ1-6, with D uncertain. Trimming cost V 2 bases and J 7 bases, with 9 bases left between them. Germline V gives CDR1 MNHEY, CDR2 SVGAGI. The CDR3 length is 14 residues. CDR3 bases: TGTGCCAGCAGTTACGTCCTAGACAATTCACCCCTCCACTTT. Its protein is CASSYVLDNSPLHF.

In its sample, this clonotype was seen many times. CDR3 protein: CASSLGSRDEQFF. CDR3 nucleotide sequence: TGTGCCAGCAGTTTAGGCAGTCGCGATGAGCAGTTCTTC. The chain uses TRBV27 and TRBJ2-1; D remains unclear. V lost 2 bases and J 8 bases, leaving 10 bases between the germline ends. The germline gives CDR1 MNHEY, CDR2 SMNVEV (reference sequence). The length of the CDR3 is 13 residues.